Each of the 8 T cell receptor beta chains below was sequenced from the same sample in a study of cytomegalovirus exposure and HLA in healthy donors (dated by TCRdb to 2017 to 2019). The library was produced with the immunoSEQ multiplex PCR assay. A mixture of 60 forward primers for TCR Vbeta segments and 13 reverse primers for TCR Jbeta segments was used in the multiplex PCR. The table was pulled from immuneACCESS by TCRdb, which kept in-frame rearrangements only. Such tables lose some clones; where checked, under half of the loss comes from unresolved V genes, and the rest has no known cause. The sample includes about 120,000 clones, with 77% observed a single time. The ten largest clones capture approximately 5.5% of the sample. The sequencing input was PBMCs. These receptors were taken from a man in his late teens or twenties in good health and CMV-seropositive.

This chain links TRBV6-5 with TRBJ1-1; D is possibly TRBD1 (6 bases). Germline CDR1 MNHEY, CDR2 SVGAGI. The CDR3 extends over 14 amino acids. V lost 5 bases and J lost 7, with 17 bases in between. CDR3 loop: CASSEVWDTGEAFF. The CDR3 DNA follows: TGTGCCAGCAGTGAAGTTTGGGACACAGGTGAAGCTTTCTTT.

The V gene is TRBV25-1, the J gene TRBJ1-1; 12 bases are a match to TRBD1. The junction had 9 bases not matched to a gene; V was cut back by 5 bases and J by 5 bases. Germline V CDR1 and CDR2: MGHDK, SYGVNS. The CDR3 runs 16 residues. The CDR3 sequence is CASSPRGDRGLTEAFF. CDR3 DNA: TGTGCCAGCAGTCCCCGGGGGGACAGGGGGCTTACTGAAGCTTTCTTT.

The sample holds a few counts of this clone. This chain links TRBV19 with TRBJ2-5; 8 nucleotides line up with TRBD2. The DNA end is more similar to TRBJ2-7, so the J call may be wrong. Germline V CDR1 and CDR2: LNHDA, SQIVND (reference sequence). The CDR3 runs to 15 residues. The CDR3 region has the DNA TGTGCCAGTAGTATGGAAGCGGGGGACCCCTACGAGCAGTACTTC. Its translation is CASSMEAGDPYEQYF.

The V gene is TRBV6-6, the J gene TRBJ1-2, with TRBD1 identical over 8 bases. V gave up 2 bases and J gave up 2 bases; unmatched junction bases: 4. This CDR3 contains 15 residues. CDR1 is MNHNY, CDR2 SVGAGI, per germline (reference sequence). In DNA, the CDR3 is TGTGCCAGCAGTTACGAGAGGACAGGGAACTATGGCTACACCTTC. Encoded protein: CASSYERTGNYGYTF.

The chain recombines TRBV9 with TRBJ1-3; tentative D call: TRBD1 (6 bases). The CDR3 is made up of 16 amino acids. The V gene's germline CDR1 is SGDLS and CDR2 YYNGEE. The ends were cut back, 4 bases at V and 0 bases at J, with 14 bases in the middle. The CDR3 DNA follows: TGTGCCAGCAGCCCCCAGGGGTTACGCTCTGGAAACACCATATATTTT. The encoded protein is CASSPQGLRSGNTIYF.

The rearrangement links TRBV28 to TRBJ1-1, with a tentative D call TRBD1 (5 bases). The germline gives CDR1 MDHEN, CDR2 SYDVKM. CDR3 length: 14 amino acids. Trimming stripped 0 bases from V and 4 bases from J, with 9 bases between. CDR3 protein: CASSLWQGGTEAFF. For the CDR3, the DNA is TGTGCCAGCAGTTTATGGCAGGGAGGCACTGAAGCTTTCTTT.

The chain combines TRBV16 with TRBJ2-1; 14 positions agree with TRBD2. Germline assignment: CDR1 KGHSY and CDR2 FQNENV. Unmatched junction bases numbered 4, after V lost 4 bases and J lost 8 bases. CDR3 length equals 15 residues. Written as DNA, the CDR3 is TGTGCCAGCAGCCCAGGGACTAGCGGGGGTCATGAGCAGTTCTTC. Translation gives CASSPGTSGGHEQFF.

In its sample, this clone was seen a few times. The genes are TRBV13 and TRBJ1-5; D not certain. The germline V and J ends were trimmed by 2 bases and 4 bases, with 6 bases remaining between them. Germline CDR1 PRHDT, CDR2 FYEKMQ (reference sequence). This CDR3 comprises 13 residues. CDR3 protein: CASSLSRNQPQHF. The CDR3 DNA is TGTGCCAGCAGCTTAAGCAGGAATCAGCCCCAGCATTTT. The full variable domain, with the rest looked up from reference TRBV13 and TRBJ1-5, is AAGVIQSPRHLIKEKRETATLKCYPIPRHDTVYWYQQGPGQDPQFLISFYEKMQSDKGSIPDRFSAQQFSDYHSELNMSSLELGDSALYFCASSLSRNQPQHFGDGTRLSIL.